The T cell receptor (beta chain) described here comes from a study of CD8 T cells in Susac syndrome. The CDR3 consists of 12 residues. The V end lost 1 base, the J end lost 6 bases, and 6 bases lay between the germline ends. Germline CDR1 is SEHNR and CDR2 is FQNEAQ (reference sequence). Random hexamers served to reverse transcribe roughly 0.5 to 1 ug RNA. A multiplex approach, immunoSEQ multiplex PCR, amplified TCR beta CDR3 across 54 Vbeta and 13 Jbeta. TCRdb passed the immunoSEQ multiplex PCR reads through MiXCR, listing each CDR3 protein once. The table includes fewer than 300,000 distinct CDR3 sequences, around 83% detected once. This clonotype has just one count.

The chain recombines TRBV7-9 with TRBJ1-1; D is unresolved. This clonotype was obtained from a human donor with multiple sclerosis. The sequencing sample was made of CD8+ T cells from PBMCs. The CDR3: CASSLGSPEAFF. In nucleotides, the CDR3 is TGTGCCAGCAGCTTAGGGTCCCCTGAAGCTTTCTTT.